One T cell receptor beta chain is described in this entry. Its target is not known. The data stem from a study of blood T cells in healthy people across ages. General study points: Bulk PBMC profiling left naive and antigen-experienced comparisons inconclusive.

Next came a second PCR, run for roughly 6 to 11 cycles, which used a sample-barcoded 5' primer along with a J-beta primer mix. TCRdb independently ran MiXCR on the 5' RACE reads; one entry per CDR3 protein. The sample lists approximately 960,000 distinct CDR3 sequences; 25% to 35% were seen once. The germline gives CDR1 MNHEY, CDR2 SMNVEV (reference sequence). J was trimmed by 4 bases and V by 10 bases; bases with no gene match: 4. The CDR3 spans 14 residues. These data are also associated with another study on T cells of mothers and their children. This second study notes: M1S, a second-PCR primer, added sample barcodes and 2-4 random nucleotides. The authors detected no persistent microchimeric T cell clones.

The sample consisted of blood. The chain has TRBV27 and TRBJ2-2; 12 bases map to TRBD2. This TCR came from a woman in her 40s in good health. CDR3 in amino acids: CATTTSGGTGELFF. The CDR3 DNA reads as TGTGCCACCACGACTAGCGGGGGCACCGGGGAGCTGTTTTTT.